This T cell receptor beta chain is from a study of blood T cell repertoires in COVID-19. Study overall: The United States, Italy and Spain were the sources of the acute and convalescent COVID-19 samples. T cells, B-cell-depleted T cells, or PBMCs provided the cDNA or gDNA that served as material.

Using immunoSEQ multiplex PCR, the repertoire was profiled, and TCRdb retains in-frame clones only, with some absent. The sample has 140,000 or so clones; around 86% are singletons. This CDR3 is 16 amino acids long. Germline loops: CDR1 LGHNA, CDR2 YNFKEQ. J gave up 5 bases and V 4 bases, and 7 bases lay outside the gene matches. This TCR was sampled from an elderly woman with acute or convalescent COVID-19. V usage is TRBV4-2 and J usage is TRBJ2-1; 11 positions match TRBD2. Sequenced sample: peripheral blood. The CDR3 sequence is CASSRLLAGGNNEQFF. The CDR3 DNA is TGTGCCAGCAGCCGCCTCTTAGCGGGAGGGAACAATGAGCAGTTCTTC.